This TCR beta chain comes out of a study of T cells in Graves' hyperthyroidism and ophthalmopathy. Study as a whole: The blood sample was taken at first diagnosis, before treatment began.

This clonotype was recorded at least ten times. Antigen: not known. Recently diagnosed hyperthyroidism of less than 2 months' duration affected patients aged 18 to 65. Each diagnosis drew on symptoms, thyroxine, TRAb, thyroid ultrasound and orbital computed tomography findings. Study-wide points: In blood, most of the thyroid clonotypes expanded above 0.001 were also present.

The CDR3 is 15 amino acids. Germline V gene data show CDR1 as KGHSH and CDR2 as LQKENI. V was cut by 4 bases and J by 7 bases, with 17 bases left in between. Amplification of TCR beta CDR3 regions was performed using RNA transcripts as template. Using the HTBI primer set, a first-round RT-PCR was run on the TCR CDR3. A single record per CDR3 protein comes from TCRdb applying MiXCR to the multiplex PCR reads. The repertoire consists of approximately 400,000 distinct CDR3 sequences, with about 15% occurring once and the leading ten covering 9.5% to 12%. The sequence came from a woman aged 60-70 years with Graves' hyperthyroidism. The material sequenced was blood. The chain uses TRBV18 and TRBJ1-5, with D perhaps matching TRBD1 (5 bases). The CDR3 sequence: CASSLSVDSGQPQHF. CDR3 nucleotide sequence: TGTGCCAGCTCACTTTCAGTTGACAGCGGACAGCCCCAGCATTTT.